Listed below are T cell receptor beta chains from one sample, sequenced in a study of cytomegalovirus exposure and HLA in healthy donors. The method was immunoSEQ multiplex PCR; TCRdb's version includes in-frame clones alone and lacks a portion of them. The table lists nearly 200,000 clones, about 77% of them singletons. Sequencing was done on a sample of PBMCs. The receptors were gathered from a woman under 40 in good health and CMV-seropositive. The CDR3 runs from the conserved cysteine through the conserved F or W. Fields, in order: V gene, clone size, J gene, D gene, CDR3 protein, CDR3 DNA. D genes are given only for firm matches. Clone size appears in some rows only: once, few, many, or a class for an expanded clone.

>TRBV6-6|.|TRBJ1-2|.
CASSPTGSSADTF
TGTGCCAGCAGTCCTACAGGGTCCTCAGCGGACACCTTC
>TRBV5-1|.|TRBJ2-1|.
CASSLVEGEQFF
TGCGCCAGCAGCTTGGTTGAGGGTGAGCAGTTCTTC
>TRBV2|.|TRBJ1-5|TRBD1
CASSGRGQGTYQPQHF
TGTGCCAGCAGTGGACGGGGACAGGGTACTTATCAGCCCCAGCATTTT
>TRBV25-1|.|TRBJ2-3|.
CASGGFLRGFTDTQYF
TGTGCCAGCGGCGGATTTTTGCGGGGTTTCACAGATACGCAGTATTTT
>TRBV5-1|.|TRBJ1-3|.
CASSSRGGDLSGNTIYF
TGCGCCAGCAGCTCCCGGGGTGGAGACCTCTCTGGAAACACCATATATTTT
>TRBV5-4|.|TRBJ2-7|.
CASSFETQNSYEQYF
TGCGCCAGCAGCTTTGAGACACAAAACTCCTACGAGCAGTACTTC
>TRBV4-3|.|TRBJ2-1|TRBD2
CASSQDGGAHSYNEQFF
TGCGCCAGCAGCCAAGACGGGGGGGCCCACTCCTACAATGAGCAGTTCTTC
>TRBV25-1|.|TRBJ1-1|.
CASSQGMNTEAFF
TGTGCCAGCAGTCAGGGGATGAACACTGAAGCTTTCTTT
>TRBV7-2|once|TRBJ2-3|TRBD2
CASSLNRAGVSDTQYF
TGTGCCAGCAGCTTAAATAGAGCGGGAGTATCAGATACGCAGTATTTT
>TRBV9|.|TRBJ2-2|TRBD2
CASSVRPGGNTGELFF
TGTGCCAGCAGCGTAAGGCCGGGGGGAAACACCGGGGAGCTGTTTTTT
>TRBV25-1|.|TRBJ2-3|TRBD1
CASSQGDRGQYF
TGTGCCAGCAGTCAAGGGGACAGGGGGCAATATTTT
>TRBV19|few|TRBJ1-5|.
CASSVRGESPYSNQPQHF
TGTGCCAGTAGTGTCCGTGGGGAGTCCCCGTATAGCAATCAGCCCCAGCATTTT
>TRBV14|.|TRBJ1-2|.
CASSRNRVGYGYTF
TGTGCCAGCAGCCGAAACAGGGTTGGCTATGGCTACACCTTC
>TRBV6-6|.|TRBJ2-7|TRBD1
CASSYGQGVYEQYF
TGTGCCAGCAGTTACGGGCAGGGGGTATACGAGCAGTACTTC
>TRBV5-1|.|TRBJ2-3|.
CASSLERPTTDTQYF
TGCGCCAGCAGCTTGGAGCGCCCGACCACAGATACGCAGTATTTT
>TRBV7-2|once|TRBJ2-7|.
CASSLRQFGEQYF
TGTGCCAGCAGCTTACGACAGTTCGGCGAGCAGTACTTC
>TRBV7-9|.|TRBJ1-1|.
CASSLDPRLSGTEAFF
TGTGCCAGCAGCTTAGACCCCCGACTCTCGGGCACTGAAGCTTTCTTT
>TRBV1|.|TRBJ2-1|.
CTSSQDTPSSYNEQFF
TGCACCAGCAGCCAAGATACACCCAGCTCCTACAATGAGCAGTTCTTC
>TRBV7-2|.|TRBJ1-2|.
CASSLDSGGRGYTF
TGTGCCAGCAGCTTAGATTCCGGGGGGCGCGGCTACACCTTC
>TRBV9|.|TRBJ1-1|.
CASSVEPRNTEAFF
TGTGCCAGCAGCGTAGAACCGCGGAACACTGAAGCTTTCTTT
>TRBV6-6|.|TRBJ2-5|TRBD1
CASSLGQGQETQYF
TGTGCCAGCAGTCTCGGACAGGGACAAGAGACCCAGTACTTC
>TRBV6-6|few|TRBJ2-1|TRBD2
CASSSLTSGLYNEQFF
TGTGCCAGCAGTTCGCTTACTAGCGGGCTATACAATGAGCAGTTCTTC
>TRBV4-2|.|TRBJ2-3|TRBD2
CASRLAGPFPDTQYF
TGTGCCAGCAGACTAGCGGGGCCATTCCCAGATACGCAGTATTTT
>TRBV2|.|TRBJ2-7|TRBD2
CASSDSGGAYEQYF
TGTGCCAGCAGTGACAGCGGGGGGGCCTACGAGCAGTACTTC
>TRBV5-4|.|TRBJ1-1|.
CASRTQGVTEAFF
TGTGCCAGCAGAACTCAGGGTGTCACTGAAGCTTTCTTT
>TRBV19|.|TRBJ2-3|TRBD2
CASRAETGGSADTQYF
TGTGCCAGTAGAGCAGAAACGGGGGGTAGTGCAGATACGCAGTATTTT
>TRBV19|.|TRBJ1-5|.
CASSIDQGQPQHF
TGTGCCAGTAGTATAGACCAGGGTCAGCCCCAGCATTTT
>TRBV28|.|TRBJ1-5|.
CASSLGGSNQPQHF
TGTGCCAGCAGTTTGGGGGGTTCCAATCAGCCCCAGCATTTT
>TRBV28|.|TRBJ2-1|.
CASSVRDEQFF
TGTGCCAGTTCGGTCCGGGATGAGCAGTTCTTC
>TRBV7-2|few|TRBJ1-6|TRBD1
CASSYRGRMNSYNSPLHF
TGTGCCAGCAGCTACAGGGGGCGGATGAACTCCTATAATTCACCCCTCCACTTT
>TRBV5-3|.|TRBJ2-7|.
CARSLGDYADYDHEQYF
TGTGCCAGAAGCTTGGGGGATTACGCGGACTACGATCACGAGCAGTACTTC
>TRBV27|few|TRBJ2-3|TRBD2
CASSFHLAGVKDTQYF
TGTGCCAGCAGTTTCCATCTAGCGGGAGTCAAAGATACGCAGTATTTT
>TRBV7-7|.|TRBJ2-5|TRBD1
CASSSTGGQTQYF
TGTGCCAGCAGCTCGACAGGGGGGCAGACCCAGTACTTC
>TRBV14|.|TRBJ1-1|.
CASSQVLQGDTEAFF
TGTGCCAGCAGCCAAGTCCTCCAGGGCGACACTGAAGCTTTCTTT
>TRBV20-1|.|TRBJ1-2|.
CRGRGYTF
TGCAGGGGCCGTGGCTACACCTTC
>TRBV7-2|few|TRBJ1-5|.
CASSLAGGLNQPQHF
TGTGCCAGCAGCTTAGCGGGAGGACTCAATCAGCCCCAGCATTTT
>TRBV19|.|TRBJ1-1|.
CASTFRGGTEAFF
TGTGCCAGTACATTTCGGGGGGGCACTGAAGCTTTCTTT
>TRBV25-1|.|TRBJ1-1|.
CASSAQAGDTEAFF
TGTGCCAGCAGTGCCCAGGCGGGGGACACTGAAGCTTTCTTT
>TRBV27|few|TRBJ2-2|TRBD2
CASRRLAGGFGELFF
TGTGCCAGCAGAAGACTAGCGGGGGGCTTCGGGGAGCTGTTTTTT
>TRBV6-1|once|TRBJ1-5|.
CASSEGQPVF
TGTGCCAGCAGTGAGGGGCAGCCTGTTTTT